This TCR beta chain was found in a study of blood T cell repertoires in COVID-19. Study at large: Acute and convalescent COVID-19 specimens originated in the United States, Italy and Spain.

V was pared by 6 bases and J by 5 bases, with 16 bases between. The CDR3 contains 15 residues. The germline V gene has CDR1 SGHTA and CDR2 FQGNSA. Profiling relied on immunoSEQ multiplex PCR, and the TCRdb table lists in-frame clones only, not all of them. Of approximately 31,000 clones in the sample, more than 90% were seen once. The source of this sequence is a human donor in a cohort sampled during active COVID-19. The V call is TRBV7-2, the J call TRBJ1-4; D may be TRBD1 (6 bases). Sequenced input: peripheral blood. The CDR3 nucleotides are TGTGCCAGCAGTCAAAATGCAGGGGCCAATGAAAAACTGTTTTTT. This codes for CASSQNAGANEKLFF.